The sequence of this T cell receptor beta chain was determined in a study of blood T cell repertoires in COVID-19 (dated by TCRdb to between 2020 and 2021). Study-level background: The collaborator samples originated in the United States, Italy and Spain and spanned the acute and convalescent phases of COVID-19. The material from the prospective study consisted of cDNA or gDNA derived from T cells, B-cell-depleted T cells, or PBMCs. Subjects who had been exposed to COVID-19, were actively infected with it, or had recovered from it provided the deeply sampled blood TCRbeta repertoires that made up the dataset. The repertoires were released in a freely available public database meant as a resource for research on the immune response to SARS-CoV-2. The samples were drawn from two sources: the first 160 participants of the ongoing ImmuneRACE study, and about 1,300 subjects contributed by 6 global collaborators. The sample metadata nearly always contained a de-identified subject ID, COVID-19 status, age in years and sex. Where available, HLA class I and class II types were taken from metadata supplied by the sample provider and were not determined by assay-based typing.

The immunoSEQ Assay, a bias-controlled multiplex PCR, was used to amplify TCRbeta CDR3 regions from genomic DNA. The original pipeline was this. Nucleated cell counts per sample were estimated from amplification of reference gene primers within the assay. Sequence reads were collapsed and filtered to measure the absolute abundance of every unique TCRbeta CDR3 rearrangement. For each sample, productive Simpson clonality was calculated as the square root of Simpson's diversity index across productive rearrangements. TCRdb took over this immuneACCESS table, retaining in-frame rearrangements with V and J assigned. Such tables are incomplete; in checked studies, under half of the missing clones stem from an unresolved V gene, and the remainder is unexplained. The DNA was the basis for D and trimming; V, J and clone size are from that table. Within this sample are about 230,000 clones, with 80% to 90% of them counted one time only. Approximately 18% of the sample is in the top ten clones.

Per the germline V gene (reference sequence), SGHNT is the CDR1 and YYREEE is the CDR2. Taken from cysteine to phenylalanine, the CDR3 has 13 residues. Of the read, only the CDR3 DNA is kept; its 39 bases are in frame from base 1. V drops 4 bases and J drops 0 bases, leaving 7 bases in between. Points on this clone: Its antigen specificity is not known. The sample holds no much larger clone one base away, and base qualities are not on file.

Collaborating institutions collected whole blood in K2EDTA tubes following their own protocols. For TCRbeta analysis, collaborators shipped samples as frozen whole blood, isolated PBMCs, or DNA extracted from either of those sample types. General conclusions and limits of the study: Clinical and demographic metadata were provided uncurated, with the amount varying by source and participant.

The rearranged segments are TRBV5-4 and TRBJ2-5, with a tentative D gene TRBD1 over 5 matching bases. The sequence was obtained from a woman of 80 years or more with active or convalescent COVID-19. Sequencing used peripheral blood. The DNA sequence is given as TGTGCCAGCAGCCGACAGTACCAAGAGACCCAGTACTTC. Its amino acids are CASSRQYQETQYF.